A single sample is the source of the 7 T cell receptor beta chains below, sequenced in a study of Ad26.COV2.S vaccination and SARS-CoV-2 variants. Profiled with immunoSEQ multiplex PCR; TCRdb holds only in-frame clones, not every one. The sample contains about 400,000 clones, over 75% of which appear only once. Treatment here: roughly 20 received Ad26.COV2.S at low or high dose, single or two shots; 5 received placebo; per-sample allocation not given. On day 63 after the first injection, vaccine and placebo recipients gave samples. Sequencing was performed on peripheral blood, taken in a trial of Ad26.COV2.S vaccine versus placebo. The receptor set was obtained from a person between 18 and 65 years old who received the Ad26.COV2.S COVID-19 vaccine or a placebo.

The chain is built from TRBV7-3 and TRBJ2-7; a weak D match, TRBD2 (6 bases). The germline gives CDR1 SGHTA, CDR2 FQGTGA. The ends were cut back, 4 bases at V and 2 bases at J, with 15 bases in the middle. This CDR3 spans 15 amino acids. The chain's CDR3 is CASSSSVGGTYEQYF. Here the CDR3 DNA reads TGTGCCAGCAGCTCTTCAGTCGGGGGTACCTACGAGCAGTACTTC. Full variable domain (outside the CDR3, taken from reference TRBV7-3 and TRBJ2-7): GAGVSQTPSNKVTEKGKYVELRCDPISGHTALYWYRQSLGQGPEFLIYFQGTGAADDSGLPNDRFFAVRPEGSVSTLKIQRTERGDSAVYLCASSSSVGGTYEQYFGPGTRLTVT.

Worth noting for this clone: This sample includes further DNA sequences coding for the same CDR3. The chain uses TRBV28 and TRBJ2-3; TRBD2 aligns across 7 bases. This CDR3 spans 14 amino acids. Unmatched junction bases numbered 2, after V lost 2 bases and J lost 3 bases. Germline-derived CDR1 and CDR2 are MDHEN and SYDVKM. In DNA, the CDR3 is TGTGCCAGCAGTTTAGGGGGGGGGACAGATACGCAGTATTTT. Translation gives CASSLGGGTDTQYF.

The chain recombines TRBV5-8 with TRBJ2-7; a weak D match, TRBD1 (6 bases). V shed 4 bases and J shed 1 base, with 12 bases lying between them. The CDR3 runs to 14 residues. CDR1 is SGHTS and CDR2 is YDEGEE in the germline V gene. In nucleotides, the CDR3 is TGTGCCAGCAGCCCCAACAGGGTTTCCTACGAGCAGTACTTC. Its translation is CASSPNRVSYEQYF.

The V and J genes are TRBV6-5 and TRBJ2-3, with 7 bases fitting TRBD2. Germline CDR1 and CDR2: MNHEY and SVGAGI. V was clipped by 9 bases and J by 6 bases; unmatched bases: 12. The CDR3 has 14 amino acids. The CDR3: CASASGAVQDTQYF. The CDR3 region has the DNA TGTGCCAGTGCTAGCGGAGCCGTCCAGGATACGCAGTATTTT.

The J gene is TRBJ2-7, the V gene TRBV7-2; TRBD2 aligns across 10 bases. The CDR3 length is 15 residues. Germline CDR1 and CDR2: SGHTA and FQGNSA. V lost 5 bases, J lost 2 bases, and 6 bases stayed unmatched. CDR3: CASSKSGGAPYEQYF. The CDR3 nucleotides are TGTGCCAGCAGCAAGAGCGGGGGGGCCCCCTACGAGCAGTACTTC.

CDR3 sequence: CASRETSGGAYEQFF. CDR3 DNA sequence: TGTGCCAGTAGGGAGACTAGCGGGGGGGCCTATGAGCAGTTCTTC. This sequence joins TRBV19 and TRBJ2-1; 14 bases align to TRBD2. Germline V CDR1 and CDR2: LNHDA, SQIVND (reference sequence). V gave up 6 bases and J gave up 8 bases; unmatched junction bases: 6. The CDR3 covers 15 residues. Using reference TRBV19 and TRBJ2-1 for the parts outside the CDR3, the full variable domain is DGGITQSPKYLFRKEGQNVTLSCEQNLNHDAMYWYRQDPGQGLRLIYYSQIVNDFQKGDIAEGYSVSREKKESFPLTVTSAQKNPTAFYLCASRETSGGAYEQFFGPGTRLTVL.

The rearrangement uses TRBV4-3 and TRBJ2-7; D may correspond to TRBD1 or TRBD2 (5 bases each). The CDR3 spans 15 residues. Trimming pared 0 bases from V and 2 bases from J, leaving 11 bases between. Germline V lookup: CDR1 LGHNA, CDR2 YSLEER. The CDR3 reads CASSQDLGPPYEQYF. The CDR3 DNA is TGCGCCAGCAGCCAAGATCTGGGACCCCCCTACGAGCAGTACTTC.